One and the same sample provided the 2 T cell receptor beta chains below, sequenced in a study of cytomegalovirus exposure and HLA in healthy donors. Both 60 Vbeta primers and 13 Jbeta primers went into the PCR. Produced via immunoSEQ multiplex PCR; TCRdb's table is partial and in-frame only. Seen here are approximately 160,000 clones, 65% to 70% observed once, and the top ten hold approximately 4.5%. The material sequenced was PBMCs. The receptors were gathered from a young woman in good health and CMV-seropositive.

The chain employs TRBV10-3 and TRBJ1-2, with no clear D. Germline-derived CDR1 and CDR2 are ENHRY and SYGVKD. Trimming pared 3 bases from V and 0 bases from J, leaving 8 bases between. The CDR3 extends over 14 amino acids. The CDR3 protein is CAISESETNYGYTF. The CDR3 DNA reads TGTGCCATCAGTGAATCAGAAACTAACTATGGCTACACCTTC.

This chain connects TRBV12-5 to TRBJ1-2; 8 bases line up with TRBD1. The V segment lost 6 bases and the J segment 4 bases; nucleotides outside the gene matches: 13. Per germline, CDR1 LGHNT and CDR2 FRNRAP. The CDR3 runs 16 residues. Here the CDR3 DNA reads TGTGCTAGTGGCACCTCCGGACAGGGATTTTCCTATGGCTACACCTTC. Translating it yields CASGTSGQGFSYGYTF.